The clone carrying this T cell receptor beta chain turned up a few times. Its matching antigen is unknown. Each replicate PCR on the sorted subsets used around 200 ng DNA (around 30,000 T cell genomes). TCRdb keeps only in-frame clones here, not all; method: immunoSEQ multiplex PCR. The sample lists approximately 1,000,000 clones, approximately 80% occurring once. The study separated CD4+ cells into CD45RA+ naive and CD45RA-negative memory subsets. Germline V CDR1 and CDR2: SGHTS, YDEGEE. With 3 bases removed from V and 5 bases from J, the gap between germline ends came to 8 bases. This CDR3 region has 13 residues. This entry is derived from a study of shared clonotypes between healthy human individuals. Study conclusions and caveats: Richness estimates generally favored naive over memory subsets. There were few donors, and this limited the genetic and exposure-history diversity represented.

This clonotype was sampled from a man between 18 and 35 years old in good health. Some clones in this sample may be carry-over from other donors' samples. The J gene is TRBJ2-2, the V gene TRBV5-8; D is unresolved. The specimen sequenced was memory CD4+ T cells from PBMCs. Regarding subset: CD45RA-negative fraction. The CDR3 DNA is TGTGCCAGCAGCTCGGAGAGGACCGGGGAGCTGTTTTTT. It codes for CASSSERTGELFF.